This TCR beta chain was documented in a study of identifying expanded T cells in peripheral blood. TCRdb keeps only in-frame clones here, not all; method: immunoSEQ multiplex PCR. This repertoire shows 70,000 or so clones, 85% to 90% found once; its top ten account for around 3.3%. CDR1 SGDLS and CDR2 YYNGEE come from the germline V gene. V lost 3 bases and J 5 bases, leaving 17 bases between the germline ends. This CDR3 has 15 residues. This TCR derives from a person aged 18 to 75 in good health. This chain links TRBV9 with TRBJ2-5; D is perhaps TRBD2 (6 bases). The sequenced material came from blood. The CDR3, as DNA: TGTGCCAGCAGCGGCACCGGGACTGCGTGGGAGACCCAGTACTTC. It specifies CASSGTGTAWETQYF.